This T cell receptor beta chain was sequenced in a study of blood T cell repertoires in COVID-19. The overall study: Samples taken during acute and convalescent COVID-19 were collected in the United States, Italy and Spain. Sources were T cells, B-cell-depleted T cells, or PBMCs; the material itself was cDNA or gDNA.

Germline assignment: CDR1 ENHRY and CDR2 SYGVKD. The trim removed 4 bases at V and 4 bases at J, leaving 4 bases unmatched. This CDR3 comprises 15 residues. In the study's own analysis: Using reference gene primer amplification, nucleated cell counts were estimated. The method was immunoSEQ multiplex PCR; TCRdb's version includes in-frame clones alone and lacks a portion of them. From that table come the V and J calls and clone size; the DNA was used to work out D and trimming. Among about 140,000 clones listed, approximately 84% were seen once. This TCR derives from a human donor in a cohort sampled during active COVID-19. Input material: peripheral blood. This chain links TRBV10-3 with TRBJ2-3; 11 bases match TRBD2. CDR3 sequence (DNA): TGTGCCATCAGTGCCCTAGCGGGGGGTTCAGATACGCAGTATTTT. It yields the protein CAISALAGGSDTQYF.